What follows are 5 T cell receptor beta chains derived from one specimen sequenced in a study of T cells in Graves' hyperthyroidism and ophthalmopathy. The TCR beta CDR3 regions underwent amplification using RNA transcripts as the source. During a first-round RT-PCR of the TCR CDR3, the HTBI primer set was used. Each CDR3 protein is one row after TCRdb ran MiXCR on the multiplex PCR reads. The data contain 340,000 or so distinct CDR3 sequences, 20% to 25% of them seen just once; the ten biggest clones take up under 55%. Material for sequencing was blood. These receptors originate from a woman in her forties or fifties with Graves' hyperthyroidism.

The chain combines TRBV20-1 with TRBJ1-1, with 7 positions matching TRBD1. There are 13 residues in the CDR3. J was trimmed by 6 bases and V by 3 bases; bases with no gene match: 7. The germline V gene has CDR1 DFQATT and CDR2 SNEGSKA (reference sequence). CDR3 in amino acids: CSARGGRGAEAFF. The CDR3 DNA follows: TGCAGTGCTAGGGGGGGCAGGGGGGCTGAAGCTTTCTTT.

Regarding this clonotype: A much bigger clone sits one base away, suggesting this may be a read error. V and J are TRBV5-1 and TRBJ2-3; D remains unclear. CDR3 length equals 16 residues. CDR1 SGHRS and CDR2 YFSETQ come from the germline V gene. Here the CDR3 reads CASSLNTEGPTDTQYF. CDR3 bases: TGTGCCAGCAGCTTGAACACGGAAGGCCCCACAGATACGCAGTATTTT.

In its sample, this clonotype was seen many times. This chain connects TRBV20-1 to TRBJ2-7, with TRBD1 matching over 8 bases. V shed 6 bases and J 4 bases; nucleotides not matched to a gene: 11. CDR1 is DFQATT, CDR2 SNEGSKA, per germline (reference sequence). The CDR3 extends over 14 amino acids. The CDR3, as DNA: TGCAGTGCCACAGGACAGGGTGGTCCTTACGAGCAGTACTTC. It encodes CSATGQGGPYEQYF.

This clonotype was recorded a few times. The chain couples TRBV28 to TRBJ1-2; D remains ambiguous. V lost 4 bases, J lost 1 base, and 13 bases lay in between. The CDR3 consists of 15 residues. CDR1 is MDHEN and CDR2 is SYDVKM in the germline V gene. CDR3 region: CASSSPGRVNYGYTF. CDR3 nucleotide sequence: TGTGCCAGCAGTTCCCCCGGACGGGTTAACTATGGCTACACCTTC.

This clonotype was counted many times. The genes are TRBV28 and TRBJ2-5; no clear D. The germline V gene has CDR1 MDHEN and CDR2 SYDVKM. There are 14 residues in the CDR3. V shed 7 bases and J shed 1 base, with 13 bases lying between them. The CDR3 DNA is TGTGCCAGCAACGTCGGCAGGACCCAAGAGACCCAGTACTTC. Translation gives CASNVGRTQETQYF.